The 9 T cell receptor beta chains below all came from one sample that was sequenced in a study of cytomegalovirus exposure and HLA in healthy donors. In the PCR, 60 Vbeta and 13 Jbeta primers were used. The assay was immunoSEQ multiplex PCR, and TCRdb's table has in-frame clones only and misses some. The sample has approximately 160,000 clones, approximately 77% seen once. Sequencing was performed on PBMCs. Receptors originate from a male donor in good health and CMV-seropositive.

This clone is a singleton in its sample. The chain combines TRBV4-3 with TRBJ1-1; unclear D gene. CDR3 length: 18 amino acids. Germline lookup yields CDR1 LGHNA and CDR2 YSLEER. The V gene lost 0 bases and the J gene lost 4 bases, with 21 bases spanning the gap. The CDR3 sequence: CASSQEGRMGRAGTEAFF. CDR3 nucleotide sequence: TGCGCCAGCAGCCAAGAGGGGAGGATGGGAAGGGCGGGCACTGAAGCTTTCTTT.

The chain is built from TRBV30 and TRBJ2-2, with 7 nucleotides matching TRBD1. This CDR3 has 14 residues. Germline V lookup: CDR1 GTSNPN, CDR2 SVGIG (reference sequence). J gave up 7 bases and V 7 bases, and 12 bases lay outside the gene matches. The CDR3 spells CASMDRINGGELFF. The CDR3 DNA sequence: TGTGCCTCAATGGACAGGATTAATGGCGGGGAGCTGTTTTTT.

The chain is built from TRBV7-9 and TRBJ2-7; D is unresolved. V was cut by 6 bases and J by 2 bases, with 11 bases left in between. The CDR3 has 13 residues. In germline, CDR1 is SEHNR, CDR2 FQNEAQ (reference sequence). CDR3 loop: CASRTEAPYEQYF. The CDR3 DNA sequence: TGTGCCAGCAGAACAGAAGCCCCCTACGAGCAGTACTTC.

The gene calls are TRBV21-1 and TRBJ1-5; TRBD1 reflects the table's D call only, with no check against the DNA. TRBV21-1 is designated a pseudogene. This CDR3 is built from 18 residues. CDR3 in amino acids: CASSKGTGDLYSNQPQHF. The CDR3 coding sequence is TGTGCCAGCAGCAAGGGGACAGGGGATCTCTATAGCAATCAGCCCCAGCATTTT.

This chain links TRBV30 with TRBJ1-2; D unclear. Germline CDR1 is GTSNPN and CDR2 is SVGIG (reference sequence). This CDR3 spans 12 amino acids. Trimming shortened V by 0 bases and J by 6 bases, and 8 bases separated the two germline ends. The CDR3 DNA reads TGTGCCTGGAGTGTACGGAGGGATGGCTACACCTTC. Protein: CAWSVRRDGYTF.

Only one count was recorded for this clone. The CDR3 spells CATSRDLGAGGGDGYTF. CDR3 sequence (DNA): TGTGCCACCAGCAGAGATTTAGGAGCAGGGGGTGGAGATGGCTACACCTTC. The V gene is TRBV15, the J gene TRBJ1-2, with TRBD1 matching 7 bases. Germline V gene data show CDR1 as LNHNV and CDR2 as YYDKDF (reference sequence). Germline trimming cut 0 bases from V and 6 bases from J; bases unmatched to any gene: 13. This CDR3 is built from 17 residues. The full variable domain, its missing parts supplied by reference TRBV15 and TRBJ1-2, is DAMVIQNPRYQVTQFGKPVTLSCSQTLNHNVMYWYQQKSSQAPKLLFHYYDKDFNNEADTPDNFQSRRPNTSFCFLDIRSPGLGDTAMYLCATSRDLGAGGGDGYTFGSGTRLTVV.

This clone was found a few times. CDR3 nucleotides: TGCGCCAGCAGCTTGGGAACCGGGACGGGAGTTAAGGGCACTGAAGCTTTCTTT. Amino acids: CASSLGTGTGVKGTEAFF. The rearrangement links TRBV5-1 to TRBJ1-1, with D possibly matching TRBD1 (5 bases). The CDR3 is 18 residues long. V gave up 0 bases and J gave up 4 bases, with 22 bases separating them. The germline V gene encodes CDR1 SGHRS and CDR2 YFSETQ.

The chain combines TRBV6-6 with TRBJ1-2; 8 bases agree with TRBD1. V gave up 5 bases and J gave up 8 bases; unmatched junction bases: 7. Germline V gives CDR1 MNHNY, CDR2 SVGAGI (reference sequence). This CDR3 spans 13 amino acids. The CDR3 region is CASSAQGAGGYTF. CDR3 coding DNA: TGTGCCAGCAGTGCCCAGGGGGCTGGAGGCTACACCTTC.

This clone came up once. V gene TRBV10-2 combines with J gene TRBJ2-1, with 10 bases fitting TRBD1. Germline assignment: CDR1 WSHSY and CDR2 SAAADI. This CDR3 comprises 15 residues. Unmatched junction bases numbered 8, after V lost 10 bases and J lost 2 bases. CDR3 coding DNA: TGCGCCACCTCCACCGGGACAGGGGCCTACAATGAGCAGTTCTTC. As protein: CATSTGTGAYNEQFF.